A single sample gave rise to the 7 T cell receptor beta chains below, sequenced in a study of beta chain features in type 1 diabetes (dated by TCRdb to the late 2010s). The library was obtained by the immunoSEQ multiplex PCR assay. The High Capacity cDNA Reverse Transcription Kit was used to reverse transcribe all of the isolated RNA, meaning that expressed TCRB transcripts were what got sequenced. As stored in TCRdb, this immuneACCESS dataset retains in-frame rearrangements with V and J assigned. A fraction of the clones does not appear; measured against another copy, unresolved V genes explain less than half of the discrepancy, and the remainder lacks a known reason. For this sample the table gives more than 150,000 clones, of which approximately 13% were detected only once. Of the sample, 0.62% is held by the ten largest clones. The specimen sequenced was central memory CD4+ T cells from blood. The receptor set was obtained from a woman in her late teens or twenties in good health.

This clone appeared a few times. V usage is TRBV6-4 and J usage is TRBJ1-2; D is unclear. This CDR3 region has 13 residues. V gave up 6 bases and J gave up 4 bases, with 12 bases separating them. Germline V CDR1 and CDR2: MRHNA, SNTAGT. CDR3: CASRNREGYGYTF. The CDR3 DNA reads as TGTGCCAGCAGAAACCGGGAAGGCTATGGCTACACCTTC.

This clone came up a few times. J is TRBJ2-3 and V is TRBV5-1; TRBD2 agrees at 11 bases. This CDR3 has 16 residues. V trimming: 4 bases; J trimming: 2 bases; junction bases outside the gene matches: 6. Germline V gives CDR1 SGHRS, CDR2 YFSETQ. The CDR3 coding sequence is TGCGCCAGCAGCGAACTTAGCGGGAGGGCCACAGATACGCAGTATTTT. Protein sequence: CASSELSGRATDTQYF.

This clone was seen only a few times. V gene TRBV9 combines with J gene TRBJ2-1, with a weak D call TRBD2 (5 bases). V was trimmed by 0 bases and J by 3 bases, leaving 10 bases between them. The CDR3 is 15 residues long. Germline CDR1 and CDR2: SGDLS and YYNGEE. This CDR3 reads CASSVAPRGYNEQFF. CDR3 coding DNA: TGTGCCAGCAGCGTAGCTCCACGGGGCTACAATGAGCAGTTCTTC. Filled out from reference TRBV9 and TRBJ2-1, the complete variable domain reads DSGVTQTPKHLITATGQRVTLRCSPRSGDLSVYWYQQSLDQGLQFLIQYYNGEERAKGNILERFSAQQFPDLHSELNLSSLELGDSALYFCASSVAPRGYNEQFFGPGTRLTVL.

Comments on this clone: A read error may produce the germline difference seen at one junction end. The rearrangement joins TRBV10-3 to TRBJ2-5; weak D call: TRBD2 (5 bases). This CDR3 is 11 amino acids long. Germline V gene lookup returns CDR1 ENHRY and CDR2 SYGVKD. CDR3 residues: CAIRGGEIQYF. DNA for the CDR3: TGTGCCATCAGGGGTGGGGAGATCCAGTACTTC.

The J gene is TRBJ2-7, the V gene TRBV18; D possibly corresponds to TRBD1 (5 bases). Germline lookup yields CDR1 KGHSH and CDR2 LQKENI. V lost 5 bases and J 0 bases, leaving 11 bases between the germline ends. The CDR3 extends over 14 amino acids. The CDR3 reads CASSAGHYSYEQYF. The CDR3 region has the DNA TGTGCCAGCTCAGCAGGGCACTACTCCTACGAGCAGTACTTC.

The J gene is TRBJ2-5, the V gene TRBV2, with 9 bases aligning to TRBD2. Germline lookup yields CDR1 SNHLY and CDR2 FYNNEI. This CDR3 is built from 16 residues. Losses at the gene ends were 10 bases for V and 5 bases for J; bases not matched to a gene: 17. As DNA, the CDR3 is TGTGCCACCACCAGGCGGGAGGGCCTTGAGGTGGAGACCCAGTACTTC. This translates into CATTRREGLEVETQYF.

The chain couples TRBV7-3 to TRBJ1-5; no reliable D call. The germline V and J ends were trimmed by 5 bases and 5 bases, with 13 bases remaining between them. Germline-derived CDR1 and CDR2 are SGHTA and FQGTGA. CDR3 length: 14 amino acids. CDR3 in amino acids: CASSPIRIDQPQHF. The CDR3 DNA reads as TGTGCCAGCAGCCCGATCAGGATCGATCAGCCCCAGCATTTT. The complete variable domain, with remaining parts taken from reference TRBV7-3 and TRBJ1-5, reads GAGVSQTPSNKVTEKGKYVELRCDPISGHTALYWYRQSLGQGPEFLIYFQGTGAADDSGLPNDRFFAVRPEGSVSTLKIQRTERGDSAVYLCASSPIRIDQPQHFGDGTRLSIL.